A selection of T cell receptor beta chains follows, all from one sample in a study of siplizumab effects on memory and regulatory T cells. Clones were read by immunoSEQ multiplex PCR, and TCRdb kept only the in-frame ones, dropping some. The sample has around 110,000 clones; about 94% are singletons. Source material: non-Treg CD4+ T cells sorted from blood. These receptors were taken from a human donor in good health. CDR3s include the opening cysteine and the closing phenylalanine or tryptophan. The D gene is left open where the match is weak. The listing skips clone size in some rows; elsewhere it reads once, few, many or a size class.

abundance,j_gene,v_gene,d_gene,CDR3nt,CDR3aa
NA,TRBJ2-2,TRBV5-1,TRBD2,TGCGCCAGCAGCCAAAGTAGCGGGACGGTTACCGGGGAGCTGTTTTTT,CASSQSSGTVTGELFF
NA,TRBJ2-7,TRBV7-2,TRBD2,TGTGCCAGCAGCTCCGAGACGGGGGGGTACGAGCAGTACTTC,CASSSETGGYEQYF
NA,TRBJ2-5,TRBV6-9,TRBD1,TGTGCCAGCAGTTCCGACAGGGGAGCGGAGACCCAGTACTTC,CASSSDRGAETQYF
NA,TRBJ2-3,TRBV11-2,TRBD2,TGTGCCAGCAGCTTAGGACTAGCGGGAACCACTAGCACAGATACGCAGTATTTT,CASSLGLAGTTSTDTQYF
once,TRBJ1-1,TRBV9,TRBD1,TGTGCCAGCAGCGCATGGACAGGAGGGATTATTAAGCAGGGCACTGAAGCTTTCTTT,CASSAWTGGIIKQGTEAFF
NA,TRBJ2-3,TRBV15,NA,TGTGCCACCAGCAGAAATCCGGGCAGACCCACAGATACGCAGTATTTT,CATSRNPGRPTDTQYF
NA,TRBJ2-7,TRBV18,TRBD2,TGTGCCAGCTCACCCCCTAGCGGAGAAACCTACGAGCAGTACTTC,CASSPPSGETYEQYF
NA,TRBJ1-3,TRBV29-1,NA,TGCAGCGTGCTAAAGGATTTATCTGGAAACACCATATATTTT,CSVLKDLSGNTIYF
once,TRBJ2-7,TRBV14,TRBD2,TGTGCCAGCAGCCAAGGGGTGGCTAGCGGGAGCCACTACTCCTACGAGCAGTACTTC,CASSQGVASGSHYSYEQYF
NA,TRBJ2-1,TRBV5-1,NA,TGCGCCAGCAGCGACGACGGGACTGGATACAATGAGCAGTTCTTC,CASSDDGTGYNEQFF
NA,TRBJ2-1,TRBV11-2,NA,TGTGCCAGCGCCCTGGGCGGAAGCTCCTACAATGAGCAGTTCTTC,CASALGGSSYNEQFF
few,TRBJ2-7,TRBV10-3,NA,TGTGCCATCAGTGCGACACCGGGATACGAGCAGTACTTC,CAISATPGYEQYF
NA,TRBJ1-6,TRBV4-2,NA,TGTGCCAGCAGCCAAGACAGGGGATCGTTTAATTCACCCCTCCACTTT,CASSQDRGSFNSPLHF
few,TRBJ1-2,TRBV28,NA,TGTGCCAGCAGTCTCAGTAACGGAGATGGCTACACCTTC,CASSLSNGDGYTF
NA,TRBJ1-2,TRBV27,NA,TGTGCCAGCAGTTTAAGGCAACCCCTCTATGGCTACACCTTC,CASSLRQPLYGYTF
NA,TRBJ2-7,TRBV2,TRBD1,TGTGCCAGCAGTATAAGGGGGCCGGTGGAGCAGTACTTC,CASSIRGPVEQYF
NA,TRBJ1-2,TRBV19,NA,TGTGCCAGTACCGTCGCCCGTTGGCAGGGTTTTGATGGCTACACCTTC,CASTVARWQGFDGYTF
NA,TRBJ2-3,TRBV5-1,TRBD2,TGCGCCAGCAGCTCCGGGACTAGCAGCCGCACAGATACGCAGTATTTT,CASSSGTSSRTDTQYF
NA,TRBJ1-4,TRBV5-1,TRBD1,TGCGCCAGCAGCGCGACAGGGAATGAAAAACTGTTTTTT,CASSATGNEKLFF
NA,TRBJ2-5,TRBV9,NA,TGTGCCAGCAGCGACGGACCGGGACGAGGGGAGACCCAGTACTTC,CASSDGPGRGETQYF
NA,TRBJ1-4,TRBV2,NA,TGTGCCAGCAGTGAATGGTGGGAAAAACTGTTTTTT,CASSEWWEKLFF
once,TRBJ2-1,TRBV7-2,TRBD2,TGTGCCAGCAGCTTAGGGCCCCCGGCTAGCGGGGGGGCCAATGAGCAGTTCTTC,CASSLGPPASGGANEQFF
NA,TRBJ2-7,TRBV21-1,NA,TGTGCCAGCACTACAAACCAGGGGGGGACAGGGGATTACGAGCAGTACTTC,CASTTNQGGTGDYEQYF
few,TRBJ2-3,TRBV7-3,TRBD2,TGTGCCAGCAGCTACGGACTAGTAGGCGGTACGCAGTATTTT,CASSYGLVGGTQYF
NA,TRBJ2-3,TRBV7-3,TRBD2,TGTGCCAGCAGCCCAACTAGCGCCTCTAGCACAGATACGCAGTATTTT,CASSPTSASSTDTQYF
NA,TRBJ1-5,TRBV27,NA,TGTGCCAGCAGGATGTCCTGGATAAATAGCAATCAGCCCCAGCATTTT,CASRMSWINSNQPQHF
NA,TRBJ1-4,TRBV5-1,TRBD1,TGCGCCAGCAGCGGGGGACAGGGGAATGAAAAACTGTTTTTT,CASSGGQGNEKLFF
NA,TRBJ1-2,TRBV5-1,TRBD1,TGCGCCAGCAGCTCCGGGGACAGGGCAAATGGCTACACCTTC,CASSSGDRANGYTF
NA,TRBJ2-7,TRBV25-1,TRBD1,TGTGCCAGCAGTGAAAGAACAGGGGGACCCTACGAGCAGTACTTC,CASSERTGGPYEQYF
NA,TRBJ1-4,TRBV5-6,TRBD1,TGTGCCAGCAGCTTGGGGGACAGTCTATACGAAAAACTGTTTTTT,CASSLGDSLYEKLFF
NA,TRBJ1-1,TRBV15,NA,TGTGCCACCAGCAGACCGGGACGCCATCCCCAGAGCACTGAAGCTTTCTTT,CATSRPGRHPQSTEAFF
NA,TRBJ2-1,TRBV6-5,NA,TGTGCCAGCAGTGAAGGGGGAACATCCCATGAGCAGTTCTTC,CASSEGGTSHEQFF
NA,TRBJ1-1,TRBV7-9,NA,TGTGCCAGCAGCTTAGTGCCTATTGGCGGTGCGGAATTT,CASSLVPIGGAEF
NA,TRBJ1-2,TRBV7-2,NA,TGTGCCAGCAGATTAATGATGTCAGGGCCCTATGGCTACACCTTC,CASRLMMSGPYGYTF
NA,TRBJ1-1,TRBV5-4,TRBD1,TGTGCCAGCAGCCTCGGGACAGCTAACACTGAAGCTTTCTTT,CASSLGTANTEAFF
NA,TRBJ2-5,TRBV15,NA,TGTGCCACCAGCAGTCGAAGGAAAGAGACCCAGTACTTC,CATSSRRKETQYF
NA,TRBJ1-2,TRBV4-1,NA,TGCGCCAGCAGCCTCCGGAACCGGGACCCAGCTAACTATGGCTACACCTTC,CASSLRNRDPANYGYTF
NA,TRBJ2-5,TRBV7-2,NA,TGTGCCAGCAGCCGGCCCCCAGCGACGGAAGAGACCCAGTACTTC,CASSRPPATEETQYF
NA,TRBJ2-3,TRBV6-1,TRBD1,TGTGCCAGCAGTGCCTACAGGGGAGACGCAGATACGCAGTATTTT,CASSAYRGDADTQYF
once,TRBJ2-1,TRBV5-1,NA,TGCGCCAGCAGCTTGGATTTCGGGGAATTCTCCTACAATGAGCAGTTCTTC,CASSLDFGEFSYNEQFF
NA,TRBJ1-1,TRBV11-2,TRBD1,TGTGCCAGCAGATATGACAGGGCTTCTGAAGCTTTCTTT,CASRYDRASEAFF
once,TRBJ1-1,TRBV18,NA,TGTGCCAGCTCACCATCGCAACGGTTGAACACTGAAGCTTTCTTT,CASSPSQRLNTEAFF
NA,TRBJ2-4,TRBV9,TRBD1,TGTGCCAGCAGCAGTTCAACAGGGGCTACCATAGCCAAAAACATTCAGTACTTC,CASSSSTGATIAKNIQYF
NA,TRBJ2-7,TRBV6-6,TRBD1,TGTGCCAGCAGTTACCCACCGGGACAGGGCGACGAGCAGTACTTC,CASSYPPGQGDEQYF
once,TRBJ1-1,TRBV7-9,NA,TGTGCCAGCAGCTACAGCAGGGCCATGAACACTGAAGCTTTCTTT,CASSYSRAMNTEAFF
NA,TRBJ2-7,TRBV10-3,TRBD2,TGTGCCATCAGTGGGACTAGCGGGGACGCCTACGAGCAGTACTTC,CAISGTSGDAYEQYF
NA,TRBJ2-7,TRBV6-1,NA,TGTGCCAGCACCCCCAGGGAAGGGGGCTACGAGCAGTACTTC,CASTPREGGYEQYF
NA,TRBJ2-7,TRBV4-1,NA,TGCGCCAGCAGCCAAGGCTCCGAGCAGTACTTC,CASSQGSEQYF
NA,TRBJ2-1,TRBV6-1,TRBD2,TGTGCCAGCAGTGGGACTAGCAGAGGTTCTTACAATGAGCAGTTCTTC,CASSGTSRGSYNEQFF
NA,TRBJ2-3,TRBV19,NA,TGTGCCAGTAACGCTCGGGCAGGGGATACGCAGTATTTT,CASNARAGDTQYF
NA,TRBJ2-3,TRBV18,NA,TGTGCCAGCTCACTACTCACAGATACGCAGTATTTT,CASSLLTDTQYF
NA,TRBJ2-3,TRBV5-4,TRBD2,TGTGCCAGCAGCGGGACTAGCGGGGTCCCCACAGATACGCAGTATTTT,CASSGTSGVPTDTQYF
NA,TRBJ1-2,TRBV11-1,TRBD1,TGTGCCAGCAGCCCTGGACAGGGGCGAAACTATGGCTACACCTTC,CASSPGQGRNYGYTF
NA,TRBJ1-1,TRBV5-4,NA,TGTGCCAGCAGCTCCGGACAAGTCCCGTTGAACACTGAAGCTTTCTTT,CASSSGQVPLNTEAFF
NA,TRBJ2-7,TRBV2,NA,TGTGCCAGCAAGGGGAGCTCCTACGAGCAGTACTTC,CASKGSSYEQYF
NA,TRBJ2-3,TRBV5-5,TRBD2,TGTGCCAGCAGACTAGATCCGGGACTAGCGGGGGGGCCCCGCACAGATACGCAGTATTTT,CASRLDPGLAGGPRTDTQYF
NA,TRBJ2-3,TRBV9,NA,TGTGCCAGCACTCCAGGGGATCTTAGGACAGATACGCAGTATTTT,CASTPGDLRTDTQYF
NA,TRBJ1-1,TRBV5-4,NA,TGTGCCAGCAGCCCGGTGGGGGGCACTGAAGCTTTCTTT,CASSPVGGTEAFF